The T cell receptor (beta chain) described here comes from a study of blood T cell repertoires in COVID-19. For the study at large: In each case, the material was cDNA or gDNA derived from T cells, B-cell-depleted T cells, or PBMCs.

The CDR3 contains 16 residues. V was trimmed by 4 bases and J by 2 bases, leaving 15 bases between them. The V gene's germline CDR1 is SGHNT and CDR2 YENEEA. Sequencing was performed with immunoSEQ multiplex PCR; in TCRdb, only in-frame clones are kept and a portion is missing. The repertoire holds approximately 200,000 clones, approximately 84% seen once, with 2.5% to 3.5% in the top ten. The sample holds a few counts of this clone. The sequence came from a woman in her 30s who had recovered from COVID-19. The genes are TRBV11-3 and TRBJ1-5; D remains unclear. Sequencing was done on a sample of PBMCs or T cells enriched from blood (not recorded which). As DNA, the CDR3 is TGTGCCAGCAGCTGCCGGTTTCCACGCCGCAATCAGCCCCAGCATTTT. It specifies CASSCRFPRRNQPQHF. The full variable domain, with the rest looked up from reference TRBV11-3 and TRBJ1-5, is EAGVVQSPRYKIIEKKQPVAFWCNPISGHNTLYWYLQNLGQGPELLIRYENEEAVDDSQLPKDRFSAERLKGVDSTLKIQPAELGDSAVYLCASSCRFPRRNQPQHFGDGTRLSIL.